This T cell receptor beta chain was recovered during a study of shared clonotypes between healthy human individuals. The CDR3 totals 17 residues. The germline V gene encodes CDR1 PRHDT and CDR2 FYEKMQ (reference sequence). Trimming cost V 2 bases and J 2 bases; bases outside gene matches: 6. CD45RO negativity and positive selection for CCR7 defined naive CD8 cells, a population that excluded terminally differentiated effector memory CD45RA+ cells. Method: immunoSEQ multiplex PCR; TCRdb's copy keeps in-frame clones and lacks some. Found here are approximately 1.9 million clones, 93% of them singletons; the top ten hold 1.5% to 2%.

This chain uses TRBV13 with TRBJ2-1, with 10 nucleotides matching TRBD2. Sequencing was carried out using naive CD8+ T cells from PBMCs. This clonotype originated in a man aged 18 to 35 in good health. Some clones in this sample may be carry-over from other donors' samples. The CDR3 DNA sequence: TGTGCCAGCAGCTTACTAGCGGGAGAGACAACCTACAATGAGCAGTTCTTC. The encoded protein is CASSLLAGETTYNEQFF. Full variable domain (remainder filled in from reference TRBV13 and TRBJ2-1): AAGVIQSPRHLIKEKRETATLKCYPIPRHDTVYWYQQGPGQDPQFLISFYEKMQSDKGSIPDRFSAQQFSDYHSELNMSSLELGDSALYFCASSLLAGETTYNEQFFGPGTRLTVL.